This T cell receptor beta chain was recovered during a study of shared clonotypes between healthy human individuals. Study conclusions and caveats: Compared with clonotypes that all four donors shared, non-shared clonotypes had lower generation probabilities.

CDR1 is MNHNS and CDR2 is SASEGT in the germline V gene. The CDR3 has 14 amino acids. V gave up 5 bases and J gave up 1 base; unmatched junction bases: 5. TCRdb's copy holds only in-frame clones and misses some; the assay was immunoSEQ multiplex PCR. The sample contains approximately 710,000 clones, roughly 87% of which appear only once. Turning to this clone: Its matching antigen is unknown.

Sequences were obtained from memory CD8+ T cells from PBMCs. Subset: CD45RO+ cells pooled with CCR7-negative TemRA cells. V is TRBV6-1 and J is TRBJ2-7; 7 bases fit TRBD2. The TCR sequence derives from a man younger than 30 in good health. Some clones in this sample may be carry-over from other donors' samples. The CDR3 reads CASSFPGLSYEQYF. The CDR3 nucleotides are TGTGCCAGCAGTTTCCCGGGACTATCCTACGAGCAGTACTTC.